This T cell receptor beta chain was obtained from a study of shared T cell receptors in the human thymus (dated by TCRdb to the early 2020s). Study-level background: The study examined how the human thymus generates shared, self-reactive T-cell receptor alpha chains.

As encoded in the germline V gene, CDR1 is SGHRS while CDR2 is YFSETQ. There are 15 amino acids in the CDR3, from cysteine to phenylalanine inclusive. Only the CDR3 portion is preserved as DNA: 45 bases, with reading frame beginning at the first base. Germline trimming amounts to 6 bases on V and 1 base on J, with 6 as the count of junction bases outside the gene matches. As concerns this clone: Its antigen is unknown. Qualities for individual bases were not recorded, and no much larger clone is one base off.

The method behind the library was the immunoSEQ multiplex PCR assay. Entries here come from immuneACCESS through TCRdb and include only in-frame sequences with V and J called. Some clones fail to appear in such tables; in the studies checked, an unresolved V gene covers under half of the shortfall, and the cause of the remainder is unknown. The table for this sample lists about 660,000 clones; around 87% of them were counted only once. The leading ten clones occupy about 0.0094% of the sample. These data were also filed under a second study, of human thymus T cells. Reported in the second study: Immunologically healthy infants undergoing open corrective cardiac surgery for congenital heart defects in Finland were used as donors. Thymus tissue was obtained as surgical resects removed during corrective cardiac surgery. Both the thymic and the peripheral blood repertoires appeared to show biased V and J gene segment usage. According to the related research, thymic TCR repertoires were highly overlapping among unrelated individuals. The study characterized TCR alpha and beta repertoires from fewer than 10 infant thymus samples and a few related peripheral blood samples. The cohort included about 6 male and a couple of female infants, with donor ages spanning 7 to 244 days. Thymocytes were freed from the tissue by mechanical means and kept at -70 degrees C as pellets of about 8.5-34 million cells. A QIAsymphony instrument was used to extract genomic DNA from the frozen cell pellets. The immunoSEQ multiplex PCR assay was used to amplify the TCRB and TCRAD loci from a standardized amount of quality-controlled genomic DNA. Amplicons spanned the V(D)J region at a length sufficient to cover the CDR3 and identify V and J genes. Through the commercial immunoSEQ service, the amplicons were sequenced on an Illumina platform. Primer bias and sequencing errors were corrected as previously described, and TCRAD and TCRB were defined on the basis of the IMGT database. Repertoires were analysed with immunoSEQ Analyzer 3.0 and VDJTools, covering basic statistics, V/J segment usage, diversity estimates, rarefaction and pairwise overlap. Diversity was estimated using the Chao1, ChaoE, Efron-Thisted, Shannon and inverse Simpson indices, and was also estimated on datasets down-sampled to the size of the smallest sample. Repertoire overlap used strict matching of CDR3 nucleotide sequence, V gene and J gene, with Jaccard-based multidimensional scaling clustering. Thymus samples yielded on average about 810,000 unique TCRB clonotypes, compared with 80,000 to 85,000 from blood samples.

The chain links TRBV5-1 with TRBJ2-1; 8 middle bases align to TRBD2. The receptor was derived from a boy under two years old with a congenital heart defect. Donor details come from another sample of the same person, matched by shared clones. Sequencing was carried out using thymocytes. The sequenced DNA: TGCGCCAGCACCCTAATAGCGGGATCCTACAATGAGCAGTTCTTC. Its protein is CASTLIAGSYNEQFF.